The present entry profiles one TCR beta chain with its context. Primers used in a second PCR of roughly 6 to 11 cycles were a sample-barcoded 5' primer and a J-beta primer mix. TCRdb re-analysed the 5' RACE reads in MiXCR, keeping a single row per CDR3 protein. Seen here are around 990,000 distinct CDR3 sequences, approximately 25% observed once, and the top ten hold about 0.69%. These data originate in a study of blood T cells in healthy people across ages. Germline V gene sequence: CDR1 SEHNR, CDR2 FQNEAQ (reference sequence). Between the trimmed V and J ends, which lost 4 bases and 1 base, there was a span of 19 bases. The CDR3 sequence is 18 residues long. The same sample was also studied in work on T cells of mothers and their children.

This chain uses TRBV7-9 with TRBJ2-2, with D possibly matching TRBD2 (5 bases). The clonotype comes from a girl aged 2-9 years in good health. The source material was blood. CDR3: CASSSLIWTEENTGELFF. CDR3 in DNA: TGTGCCAGCAGCTCTCTTATCTGGACGGAGGAGAACACCGGGGAGCTGTTTTTT. Using reference TRBV7-9 and TRBJ2-2 for the parts outside the CDR3, the full variable domain is DTGVSQNPRHKITKRGQNVTFRCDPISEHNRLYWYRQTLGQGPEFLTYFQNEAQLEKSRLLSDRFSAERPKGSFSTLEIQRTEQGDSAMYLCASSSLIWTEENTGELFFGEGSRLTVL.